Listed here is a single TCR beta chain. Subsets obtained from CD4+ cells comprised CD45RA+ naive and CD45RA-negative memory cells. The entry originates in a study of shared clonotypes between healthy human individuals. Deletions cut 3 bases from V and 13 bases from J, with 18 bases between. The CDR3 runs 13 residues. Looked up from germline, CDR1 is MDHEN and CDR2 is SYDVKM. A deep-level run was used for the assay. Tens of thousands of T cell genomes (approximately 0.2 ug DNA) went into each sorted-subset replicate. The method was immunoSEQ multiplex PCR; TCRdb's version includes in-frame clones alone and lacks a portion of them. The sample includes around 1.6 million clones, 95% to 99% of them seen just once.

This sequence was found in a man aged 30-40 years in good health. The chain is built from TRBV28 and TRBJ2-5; the D gene is possibly TRBD2 (6 bases). The sequencing sample was made of naive CD4+ T cells sorted from blood. Subset noted: CD45RA+ positively selected. CDR3 DNA: TGTGCCAGCAGTTTTGCAGGGAGGTATAGAGCGTACTTC. Protein sequence: CASSFAGRYRAYF.